A single sample gave rise to the 10 T cell receptor beta chains below, sequenced in a study of OX40 agonist ivuxolimab in advanced cancers. The assay was immunoSEQ multiplex PCR, and TCRdb's table has in-frame clones only and misses some. The sample carries tens of thousands of clones, roughly 92% recorded once. Specimen: CD4+ or CD8+ T cells sorted from blood, collected in a trial of the OX40 agonist ivuxolimab. The receptors were gathered from an adult with an advanced solid tumor such as melanoma, head and neck, liver or kidney cancer.

The rearrangement uses TRBV12-5 and TRBJ1-2; D is uncertain. The CDR3 length is 11 residues. Germline V gives CDR1 LGHNT, CDR2 FRNRAP. The ends were cut back, 10 bases at V and 4 bases at J, with 10 bases in the middle. The CDR3 coding sequence is TGTGCTAAAGGCTCCATCTATGGCTACACCTTC. Its translation is CAKGSIYGYTF.

V and J are TRBV4-2 and TRBJ2-7, with D possibly TRBD1 on 6 matching bases. Germline loops: CDR1 LGHNA, CDR2 YNFKEQ. This CDR3 contains 16 residues. Trimming removed 1 base at V and 5 bases at J, with 18 bases between. The CDR3 sequence: CASSQVIGAGEHEQYF. The CDR3 DNA sequence: TGTGCCAGCAGCCAAGTAATAGGCGCAGGGGAACACGAGCAGTACTTC.

The chain carries TRBV11-3 and TRBJ2-5; D may be TRBD1 or TRBD2 (5 bases each). V lost 4 bases and J 4 bases, leaving 10 bases between the germline ends. This CDR3 contains 13 residues. CDR1 is SGHNT and CDR2 is YENEEA in the germline V gene. In DNA form, the CDR3 reads TGTGCCAGCAGCTCCACTAGGGGAGAGACCCAGTACTTC. This gives the protein CASSSTRGETQYF. The full variable domain, rest sourced from reference TRBV11-3 and TRBJ2-5, is EAGVVQSPRYKIIEKKQPVAFWCNPISGHNTLYWYLQNLGQGPELLIRYENEEAVDDSQLPKDRFSAERLKGVDSTLKIQPAELGDSAVYLCASSSTRGETQYFGPGTRLLVL.

The chain uses TRBV28 and TRBJ2-7; D gene ambiguous. This CDR3 has 12 residues. Looked up from germline, CDR1 is MDHEN and CDR2 is SYDVKM. With 6 bases removed from V and 9 bases from J, the gap between germline ends came to 15 bases. CDR3 in DNA: TGTGCCAGCAGACCTGTCGGACGAGGGCAGTACTTC. It specifies CASRPVGRGQYF.

This rearrangement joins TRBV6-4 to TRBJ2-2, with a weak D call TRBD1 (5 bases). CDR1 is MRHNA, CDR2 SNTAGT, per germline. This CDR3 has 14 residues. Trimming removed 6 bases at V and 4 bases at J, with 12 bases between. For the CDR3, the DNA is TGTGCCAGCAGGATCCTGCAGGGCACCGGGGAGCTGTTTTTT. This encodes CASRILQGTGELFF.

The chain employs TRBV9 and TRBJ2-1; 15 bases fit TRBD2. The CDR3 is 15 residues long. V dropped 4 bases and J dropped 15; count of bases not matched to a gene: 11. CDR1 is SGDLS and CDR2 is YYNGEE in the germline V gene. CDR3 sequence reads: CASSPQGLAGGGAFF. CDR3 bases: TGTGCCAGCAGCCCCCAAGGACTAGCGGGGGGGGGAGCGTTCTTC.

This clone was counted once. The chain combines TRBV9 with TRBJ2-1, with 7 bases identical to TRBD2. This CDR3 has 15 amino acids. Germline assignment: CDR1 SGDLS and CDR2 YYNGEE. Trimming removed 0 bases from V and 8 bases from J; junction bases left unmatched: 8. The CDR3 DNA sequence: TGTGCCAGCAGCGTAGGTCTAGCGGTTCTGGATGAGCAGTTCTTC. This translates into CASSVGLAVLDEQFF.

This chain links TRBV10-3 with TRBJ2-7; D unclear. Germline loops: CDR1 ENHRY, CDR2 SYGVKD. The CDR3 sequence is 16 residues long. V dropped 0 bases and J dropped 2 bases, with 14 bases sitting between them. The CDR3 protein is CAISESETLNTYEQYF. The CDR3 nucleotides read TGTGCCATCAGTGAGTCTGAGACCCTCAATACCTACGAGCAGTACTTC.

The chain is built from TRBV4-2 and TRBJ2-6, with 12 nucleotides matching TRBD2. This CDR3 is 20 amino acids long. Germline CDR1 reads LGHNA; CDR2 reads YNFKEQ. Trimming cost V 1 base and J 0 bases; bases outside gene matches: 7. Here the CDR3 reads CASSQVTSGGINSGANVLTF. CDR3 bases: TGTGCCAGCAGCCAAGTAACTAGCGGGGGGATTAACTCTGGGGCCAACGTCCTGACTTTC.

This chain joins TRBV7-2 and TRBJ1-2, with D perhaps matching TRBD1 (6 bases). The CDR3 sequence is 14 residues long. Germline V gives CDR1 SGHTA, CDR2 FQGNSA. Trimming left V 1 base short and J 3 bases short, with 9 bases between. The CDR3 sequence: CASSLGQADYGYTF. The CDR3 DNA reads as TGTGCCAGCAGCTTAGGACAGGCCGACTATGGCTACACCTTC.